Listed below are T cell receptor beta chains from one sample, sequenced in a study of blood T cell repertoires in COVID-19. Sequencing was performed with immunoSEQ multiplex PCR; in TCRdb, only in-frame clones are kept and a portion is missing. The table records more than 200,000 clones, 80% to 90% of them present only once. The material sequenced was PBMCs or T cells enriched from blood (not recorded which). These receptor sequences come from a woman in her 30s who had recovered from COVID-19. Each CDR3 is given with its conserved first and last residue. The order of the fields is V gene, D gene, clone size, J gene, CDR3 protein, CDR3 DNA. The D gene is left open where the match is weak. Clone size is given for some rows only: seen once, a few or many times, or a class if the clone is expanded.

V gene: TRBV3-1/TRBV3-2; D gene: -; clone size: -; J gene: TRBJ1-5; CDR3 protein: CASSQDPAGNQPQHF; CDR3 DNA: TGTGCCAGCAGCCAAGATCCGGCAGGGAATCAGCCCCAGCATTTT
V gene: TRBV6-1; D gene: TRBD1; clone size: -; J gene: TRBJ2-6; CDR3 protein: CASSAGQGSSGANVLTF; CDR3 DNA: TGTGCCAGCAGTGCTGGACAGGGAAGCTCTGGGGCCAACGTCCTGACTTTC
V gene: TRBV9; D gene: TRBD2; clone size: -; J gene: TRBJ2-1; CDR3 protein: CASSVGLALFGQSNEQFF; CDR3 DNA: TGTGCCAGCAGCGTGGGACTAGCGCTCTTTGGTCAATCCAATGAGCAGTTCTTC
V gene: TRBV4-3; D gene: -; clone size: -; J gene: TRBJ1-3; CDR3 protein: CASSQAPTNFGNTIYF; CDR3 DNA: TGCGCCAGCAGCCAAGCCCCGACAAATTTTGGAAACACCATATATTTT
V gene: TRBV30; D gene: -; clone size: -; J gene: TRBJ1-5; CDR3 protein: CAWSGVLISNQPQHF; CDR3 DNA: TGTGCCTGGAGCGGGGTCCTGATTAGCAATCAGCCCCAGCATTTT
V gene: TRBV29-1; D gene: TRBD2; clone size: -; J gene: TRBJ2-1; CDR3 protein: CSVQNSRLAGYNEQFF; CDR3 DNA: TGCAGCGTTCAAAACTCCCGACTAGCGGGTTACAATGAGCAGTTCTTC
V gene: TRBV5-5; D gene: TRBD2; clone size: -; J gene: TRBJ2-7; CDR3 protein: CASKSGTRGSEQYF; CDR3 DNA: TGTGCCAGCAAATCCGGGACTAGGGGAAGCGAGCAGTACTTC
V gene: TRBV5-1; D gene: -; clone size: -; J gene: TRBJ1-4; CDR3 protein: CASSLDPGVNEKLFF; CDR3 DNA: TGCGCCAGCAGCTTGGATCCGGGAGTCAACGAAAAACTGTTTTTT
V gene: TRBV9; D gene: TRBD1; clone size: -; J gene: TRBJ1-6; CDR3 protein: CASSGTQGTGSPLHF; CDR3 DNA: TGTGCCAGCAGCGGAACACAGGGGACGGGTTCACCCCTCCACTTT
V gene: TRBV6-5; D gene: -; clone size: once; J gene: TRBJ1-2; CDR3 protein: CASSYSRSQRGYTF; CDR3 DNA: TGTGCCAGCAGTTACTCGAGGTCCCAGCGGGGCTACACCTTC
V gene: TRBV5-8; D gene: -; clone size: -; J gene: TRBJ2-6; CDR3 protein: CASSPRLASPSSHVLTF; CDR3 DNA: TGTGCCAGCAGCCCCCGTTTAGCAAGCCCGAGTAGTCACGTCCTGACTTTC
V gene: TRBV15; D gene: -; clone size: few; J gene: TRBJ1-6; CDR3 protein: CATSRGDTGDSPLHF; CDR3 DNA: TGTGCCACCAGCAGAGGCGACACCGGCGATTCACCCCTCCACTTT
V gene: TRBV2; D gene: TRBD1; clone size: -; J gene: TRBJ1-2; CDR3 protein: CASSGDRGSGYTF; CDR3 DNA: TGTGCCAGCAGTGGGGACAGGGGCAGTGGCTACACCTTC
V gene: TRBV6-4; D gene: -; clone size: -; J gene: TRBJ1-5; CDR3 protein: CASSRGGDQPQHF; CDR3 DNA: TGTGCTTCCAGTCGTGGGGGGGATCAGCCCCAGCATTTT
V gene: TRBV18; D gene: TRBD2; clone size: once; J gene: TRBJ2-1; CDR3 protein: CASSQALPGLAGNEQFF; CDR3 DNA: TGTGCCAGCTCACAAGCTCTCCCGGGACTAGCGGGCAATGAGCAGTTCTTC
V gene: TRBV7-6; D gene: TRBD1; clone size: few; J gene: TRBJ2-1; CDR3 protein: CASKIGTGSYTEQFF; CDR3 DNA: TGTGCCAGCAAGATTGGGACAGGGTCATACACTGAGCAGTTCTTC
V gene: TRBV5-1; D gene: TRBD1; clone size: -; J gene: TRBJ2-1; CDR3 protein: CASSKGQDHYNEQFF; CDR3 DNA: TGCGCCAGCAGCAAGGGACAGGACCACTACAATGAGCAGTTCTTC
V gene: TRBV7-9; D gene: -; clone size: -; J gene: TRBJ2-3; CDR3 protein: CASSPLFLTDTQYF; CDR3 DNA: TGTGCCAGCAGCCCTTTGTTCCTAACAGATACGCAGTATTTT
V gene: TRBV7-9; D gene: -; clone size: -; J gene: TRBJ1-6; CDR3 protein: CASSSTGSPLHF; CDR3 DNA: TGTGCCAGCAGCAGCACAGGATCACCCCTCCACTTT
V gene: TRBV19; D gene: -; clone size: -; J gene: TRBJ2-7; CDR3 protein: CASSPRQQDYEQYF; CDR3 DNA: TGTGCCAGTAGTCCGAGACAACAGGACTACGAGCAGTACTTC
V gene: TRBV5-1; D gene: TRBD2; clone size: -; J gene: TRBJ2-3; CDR3 protein: CASRVGLGTGTDTQYF; CDR3 DNA: TGCGCCAGCCGCGTGGGACTAGGGACGGGCACAGATACGCAGTATTTT
V gene: TRBV28; D gene: TRBD1; clone size: -; J gene: TRBJ2-1; CDR3 protein: CASSFVDRGYNEQFF; CDR3 DNA: TGTGCCAGCAGTTTTGTGGACAGGGGTTACAATGAGCAGTTCTTC
V gene: TRBV5-1; D gene: -; clone size: -; J gene: TRBJ2-3; CDR3 protein: CASRPLEGGPTDTQYF; CDR3 DNA: TGCGCCAGCAGACCCTTGGAGGGAGGCCCCACAGATACGCAGTATTTT
V gene: TRBV18; D gene: -; clone size: -; J gene: TRBJ2-2; CDR3 protein: CASSLWTLTGELFF; CDR3 DNA: TGTGCCAGCTCACTCTGGACTCTCACCGGGGAGCTGTTTTTT
V gene: TRBV6-6; D gene: -; clone size: -; J gene: TRBJ1-2; CDR3 protein: CASSDSGQLYGYTF; CDR3 DNA: TGTGCCAGCTCAGATTCGGGACAACTCTATGGCTACACCTTC
V gene: TRBV6-1; D gene: TRBD2; clone size: -; J gene: TRBJ2-3; CDR3 protein: CASSAGLAGVFTDTQYF; CDR3 DNA: TGTGCCAGCAGTGCAGGACTAGCGGGAGTGTTCACAGATACGCAGTATTTT
V gene: TRBV9; D gene: -; clone size: once; J gene: TRBJ1-2; CDR3 protein: CASSPRQLTYGYTF; CDR3 DNA: TGTGCCAGCAGCCCCAGACAGCTTACCTATGGCTACACCTTC
V gene: TRBV15; D gene: -; clone size: -; J gene: TRBJ2-7; CDR3 protein: CATSKVGREQYF; CDR3 DNA: TGTGCCACCAGCAAGGTGGGGCGCGAGCAGTACTTC
V gene: TRBV4-1; D gene: TRBD1; clone size: -; J gene: TRBJ1-5; CDR3 protein: CASSQVLDRGQPQHF; CDR3 DNA: TGCGCCAGCAGCCAAGTCCTTGACAGGGGTCAGCCCCAGCATTTT
V gene: TRBV14; D gene: TRBD1; clone size: -; J gene: TRBJ1-2; CDR3 protein: CASSQAQDRGNYGYTF; CDR3 DNA: TGTGCCAGCAGCCAAGCTCAAGACAGGGGTAACTATGGCTACACCTTC
V gene: TRBV4-1; D gene: TRBD1; clone size: -; J gene: TRBJ2-7; CDR3 protein: CASSQEPRDRGHGQYF; CDR3 DNA: TGCGCCAGCAGCCAAGAACCCCGGGACAGGGGGCATGGGCAGTACTTC
V gene: TRBV5-1; D gene: TRBD1; clone size: -; J gene: TRBJ1-1; CDR3 protein: CASSLTTGQTNTEAFF; CDR3 DNA: TGCGCCAGCAGCTTAACGACGGGACAGACGAACACTGAAGCTTTCTTT
V gene: TRBV11-2; D gene: -; clone size: -; J gene: TRBJ1-3; CDR3 protein: CASSPPGLPSGNTIYF; CDR3 DNA: TGTGCCAGCAGCCCGCCAGGACTCCCATCTGGAAACACCATATATTTT
V gene: TRBV7-2; D gene: TRBD1; clone size: -; J gene: TRBJ1-1; CDR3 protein: CASSPGQGSNTEAFF; CDR3 DNA: TGTGCCAGCAGCCCTGGACAGGGATCGAACACTGAAGCTTTCTTT
V gene: TRBV5-5; D gene: TRBD2; clone size: -; J gene: TRBJ2-7; CDR3 protein: CASSSRHAASGSSTREQYF; CDR3 DNA: TGTGCCAGCAGCTCCCGCCACGCGGCTAGCGGGAGTTCGACTCGGGAGCAGTACTTC
V gene: TRBV28; D gene: TRBD2; clone size: -; J gene: TRBJ2-1; CDR3 protein: CASSPSRGQGGLAGKGEQFF; CDR3 DNA: TGTGCCAGCAGTCCATCACGGGGGCAGGGGGGACTAGCGGGAAAGGGTGAGCAGTTCTTC
V gene: TRBV28; D gene: TRBD2; clone size: -; J gene: TRBJ2-1; CDR3 protein: CASSRPGLGQFF; CDR3 DNA: TGTGCCAGCAGTCGCCCGGGACTAGGTCAGTTCTTC
V gene: TRBV27; D gene: -; clone size: many; J gene: TRBJ1-1; CDR3 protein: CASSLKGGSTEAFF; CDR3 DNA: TGTGCCAGCAGTTTAAAGGGGGGGAGCACTGAAGCTTTCTTT
V gene: TRBV10-3; D gene: TRBD2; clone size: -; J gene: TRBJ2-3; CDR3 protein: CAISESVLAGDTQYF; CDR3 DNA: TGTGCCATCAGTGAGTCGGTACTAGCGGGAGATACGCAGTATTTT
V gene: TRBV29-1; D gene: TRBD2; clone size: -; J gene: TRBJ2-7; CDR3 protein: CSVLAGVYEQYF; CDR3 DNA: TGCAGCGTTCTAGCGGGAGTCTACGAGCAGTACTTC
V gene: TRBV28; D gene: -; clone size: -; J gene: TRBJ1-5; CDR3 protein: CATIGGPNQPQHF; CDR3 DNA: TGTGCCACCATCGGTGGTCCCAATCAGCCCCAGCATTTT
V gene: TRBV28; D gene: -; clone size: -; J gene: TRBJ1-1; CDR3 protein: CASSLNGYTEAFF; CDR3 DNA: TGTGCCAGCAGTTTAAACGGTTACACTGAAGCTTTCTTT
V gene: TRBV14; D gene: -; clone size: -; J gene: TRBJ2-5; CDR3 protein: CASSPDMWWETQYF; CDR3 DNA: TGTGCCAGCAGCCCGGACATGTGGTGGGAGACCCAGTACTTC
V gene: TRBV2; D gene: -; clone size: -; J gene: TRBJ1-3; CDR3 protein: CASSEVPGRGNTIYF; CDR3 DNA: TGTGCCAGCAGTGAAGTGCCTGGGCGTGGAAACACCATATATTTT
V gene: TRBV14; D gene: TRBD1; clone size: -; J gene: TRBJ1-6; CDR3 protein: CASSQGQGTNSPLHF; CDR3 DNA: TGTGCCAGCAGCCAAGGACAGGGAACCAATTCACCCCTCCACTTT
V gene: TRBV11-1; D gene: -; clone size: -; J gene: TRBJ2-2; CDR3 protein: CASNEGNTGELFF; CDR3 DNA: TGTGCCAGCAACGAGGGAAACACCGGGGAGCTGTTTTTT
V gene: TRBV19; D gene: TRBD1; clone size: -; J gene: TRBJ1-1; CDR3 protein: CASSPTRTGVGTEAFF; CDR3 DNA: TGTGCCAGTAGTCCCACCCGGACAGGCGTGGGCACTGAAGCTTTCTTT
V gene: TRBV2; D gene: -; clone size: few; J gene: TRBJ1-3; CDR3 protein: CASSGSRQGTIYF; CDR3 DNA: TGTGCCAGCAGTGGTTCCAGGCAAGGCACCATATATTTT
V gene: TRBV28; D gene: -; clone size: -; J gene: TRBJ1-5; CDR3 protein: CASSLDTVVQHF; CDR3 DNA: TGTGCCAGCAGTCTCGACACCGTGGTACAGCATTTT
V gene: TRBV3-1/TRBV3-2; D gene: TRBD1; clone size: -; J gene: TRBJ1-1; CDR3 protein: CASTSRGTGKEAFF; CDR3 DNA: TGTGCCAGCACTTCGAGGGGGACAGGGAAAGAAGCTTTCTTT
V gene: TRBV7-2; D gene: -; clone size: -; J gene: TRBJ1-2; CDR3 protein: CASNQGQGYGYTF; CDR3 DNA: TGTGCCAGCAATCAAGGCCAGGGGTATGGCTACACCTTC
V gene: TRBV18; D gene: TRBD1; clone size: -; J gene: TRBJ1-1; CDR3 protein: CASSPPGTGGANTEAFF; CDR3 DNA: TGTGCCAGCTCACCACCCGGGACAGGGGGCGCGAATACTGAAGCTTTCTTT
V gene: TRBV6-1; D gene: TRBD1; clone size: once; J gene: TRBJ1-5; CDR3 protein: CASSDPGQGASQHF; CDR3 DNA: TGTGCCAGCAGTGACCCGGGACAGGGGGCATCCCAGCATTTT
V gene: TRBV28; D gene: -; clone size: -; J gene: TRBJ1-4; CDR3 protein: CASINPGDEKLFF; CDR3 DNA: TGTGCCAGCATTAACCCGGGGGATGAAAAACTGTTTTTT
V gene: TRBV7-2; D gene: TRBD1; clone size: -; J gene: TRBJ2-2; CDR3 protein: CASSLDRGTGELFF; CDR3 DNA: TGTGCCAGCAGCTTGGACAGGGGAACCGGGGAGCTGTTTTTT